The 18 T cell receptor beta chains listed next were all sequenced from one sample in a study of a mutant IDH1 vaccine in newly diagnosed glioma (dated by TCRdb to the early 2020s). The library came from the immunoSEQ multiplex PCR assay. TCRdb stores this immuneACCESS table with in-frame sequences only. Part of the clones is absent; in the studies checked, under half of the shortfall reflects unresolved V genes, and no reason is known for the rest. The sample table shows fewer than 55,000 clones, and approximately 64% are seen once. The ten biggest clones cover under 5.5% of the sample. Their target antigens are unknown. The sample's time point label, decoded: week 47, end of study. Each vaccine dose was 300 ug of a 20-mer mutant IDH1 peptide in Montanide, given subcutaneously with topical imiquimod. The sample consisted of peripheral blood mononuclear cells (PBMCs), taken from a glioma patient whose treatment included an IDH1 peptide vaccine. The receptors shown here come from a man aged 40-55 years with glioma. Some clones in this sample may be carry-over from other donors' samples.

On this clone itself: An end of the junction differs from the germline gene, which may be a read error. This chain uses TRBV6-5 with TRBJ2-3; a weak D match, TRBD1 (5 bases). The CDR3 is made up of 12 amino acids. Looked up from germline, CDR1 is MNHEY and CDR2 is SVGAGI. The CDR3 is CASSYGTGTQYF. DNA of the CDR3: TGTGCCAGCAGTTATGGCACAGGTACGCAGTATTTT.

There are a few counts of this clone. J is TRBJ1-2 and V is TRBV5-4, with a possible D match to TRBD1 (6 bases). The CDR3 covers 14 residues. CDR1 and CDR2 (germline): SGHNT, YYREEE (reference sequence). V gave up 4 bases and J gave up 8 bases, with 18 bases separating them. The CDR3 sequence: CASSRQTTQGGYTF. Here the CDR3 DNA reads TGTGCCAGCAGCCGGCAGACTACACAGGGAGGCTACACCTTC.

The count of this clone is one. V gene TRBV21-1 combines with J gene TRBJ1-2. TRBV21-1 is reported as a pseudogene. The CDR3 runs to 15 residues. CDR3 protein: CASSKGGRHGNGYTF. In DNA, the CDR3 is TGTGCCAGCAGCAAAGGCGGCAGGCATGGGAATGGCTACACCTTC.

The sample holds one count of this clone. The J gene is TRBJ1-5, the V gene TRBV30, with D possibly matching TRBD1 (5 bases). Germline V gene data show CDR1 as GTSNPN and CDR2 as SVGIG (reference sequence). Trimming shortened V by 1 base and J by 3 bases, and 13 bases separated the two germline ends. This CDR3 spans 15 amino acids. The CDR3 protein is CAWSAGRENNQPQHF. The CDR3 nucleotides read TGTGCCTGGAGTGCGGGACGGGAGAACAATCAGCCCCAGCATTTT.

V usage is TRBV5-4 and J usage is TRBJ1-3; the D is unclear. The CDR3 loop spans 11 amino acids. Looked up from germline, CDR1 is SGHNT and CDR2 is YYREEE (reference sequence). With 2 bases removed from V and 4 bases from J, the gap between germline ends came to 1 base. The CDR3 sequence: CASSFGNTIYF. The CDR3 DNA sequence: TGTGCCAGCAGCTTCGGAAACACCATATATTTT.

V is TRBV6-6 and J is TRBJ2-6; a weak D match, TRBD2 (5 bases). Trimming cost V 5 bases and J 5 bases, with 10 bases left between them. This CDR3 has 14 residues. CDR1 is MNHNY and CDR2 is SVGAGI in the germline V gene (reference sequence). CDR3 nucleotides: TGTGCCAGCAGTACCCCGGGGAGGGCCAACGTCCTGACTTTC. This encodes CASSTPGRANVLTF.

As DNA, the CDR3 is TGTGCCACCTCGAAACCGGGGGGAGCTAATGAAAAACTGTTTTTT. Amino acids: CATSKPGGANEKLFF. The chain uses TRBV15 and TRBJ1-4; TRBD1 might be the D (5 bases). From germline, CDR1 is LNHNV and CDR2 YYDKDF (reference sequence). Trimming removed 8 bases at V and 3 bases at J, with 16 bases between. This CDR3 region has 15 residues. Complete variable domain (other parts from reference TRBV15 and TRBJ1-4): DAMVIQNPRYQVTQFGKPVTLSCSQTLNHNVMYWYQQKSSQAPKLLFHYYDKDFNNEADTPDNFQSRRPNTSFCFLDIRSPGLGDTAMYLCATSKPGGANEKLFFGSGTQLSVL.

The chain has TRBV18 and TRBJ2-7, with a tentative D call TRBD2 (5 bases). CDR1 KGHSH and CDR2 LQKENI come from the germline V gene. This CDR3 comprises 14 residues. The ends were cut back, 3 bases at V and 0 bases at J, with 9 bases in the middle. The CDR3 nucleotides are TGTGCCAGCTCACCTCTAGCTACCTCCTACGAGCAGTACTTC. It encodes CASSPLATSYEQYF.

V is TRBV10-3 and J is TRBJ2-3; 8 bases agree with TRBD1. Germline assignment: CDR1 ENHRY and CDR2 SYGVKD. This CDR3 comprises 14 residues. Germline trimming cut 5 bases from V and 2 bases from J; bases unmatched to any gene: 3. In nucleotides, the CDR3 is TGTGCCATCAGTTGGACAGGGTACACAGATACGCAGTATTTT. Its protein is CAISWTGYTDTQYF.

The gene calls are TRBV6-5 and TRBJ1-4; possibly TRBD1 for D (5 bases). This CDR3 comprises 14 residues. CDR1 MNHEY and CDR2 SVGAGI come from the germline V gene. V was cut by 6 bases and J by 8 bases, with 16 bases left in between. CDR3 sequence reads: CASSSPGNWEKLFF. For the CDR3, the DNA is TGTGCCAGCAGCAGCCCAGGGAATTGGGAAAAACTGTTTTTT.

The rearrangement uses TRBV2 and TRBJ1-5; 11 bases map to TRBD1. V dropped 6 bases and J dropped 4; count of bases not matched to a gene: 2. CDR3 length equals 14 residues. Germline V gene data show CDR1 as SNHLY and CDR2 as FYNNEI. CDR3: CASSGTGGNQPQHF. Here the CDR3 DNA reads TGTGCCAGCAGCGGGACAGGGGGTAATCAGCCCCAGCATTTT.

V is TRBV6-1 and J is TRBJ2-7, with D tentatively TRBD1 or TRBD2 (5 bases each). Trimming took off 4 bases at V and 6 bases at J, with 16 bases between the two ends. This CDR3 has 14 residues. Looked up from germline, CDR1 is MNHNS and CDR2 is SASEGT. The DNA of the CDR3 is TGTGCCAGCAGTGCAACAGGAGGCTACTCCGAGCAGTACTTC. Translation: CASSATGGYSEQYF.

Here the CDR3 reads CASSFAGRVDTEAFF. CDR3 bases: TGTGCCAGCAGCTTCGCAGGGAGGGTGGACACTGAAGCTTTCTTT. The V and J genes are TRBV13 and TRBJ1-1, with D tentatively TRBD1 (5 bases). Germline assignment: CDR1 PRHDT and CDR2 FYEKMQ (reference sequence). V was clipped by 3 bases and J by 3 bases, with 14 bases between them. The length of the CDR3 is 15 residues.

V gene TRBV5-8 combines with J gene TRBJ2-7, with 7 bases lining up with TRBD1. The CDR3 runs 14 residues. From germline, CDR1 is SGHTS and CDR2 YDEGEE. J lost 2 bases, V lost 0 bases, and 2 bases had no gene match. The CDR3 DNA is TGTGCCAGCAGCTTGGGTGACAGGGCCTACGAGCAGTACTTC. It translates to CASSLGDRAYEQYF.

This chain uses TRBV5-1 with TRBJ2-5, with 13 bases aligning to TRBD2. The length of the CDR3 is 17 residues. V lost 3 bases to trimming and J lost 1 base; unmatched junction nucleotides: 6. Germline V gene lookup returns CDR1 SGHRS and CDR2 YFSETQ. For the CDR3, the DNA is TGCGCCAGCAGCTCCTCTTGGACTAGCGGGGGCCAAGAGACCCAGTACTTC. Residues: CASSSSWTSGGQETQYF.

V and J are TRBV2 and TRBJ2-1; TRBD2 agrees at 13 bases. Germline-derived CDR1 and CDR2 are SNHLY and FYNNEI. V gave up 6 bases and J gave up 2 bases; unmatched junction bases: 13. CDR3 length equals 19 residues. The CDR3 is CASRGAGTSGATTYNEQFF. Here the CDR3 DNA reads TGTGCCAGCAGGGGGGCCGGGACTAGCGGGGCCACAACCTACAATGAGCAGTTCTTC.

The genes are TRBV6-4 and TRBJ2-3; D remains unclear. This CDR3 region has 14 residues. V was pared by 5 bases and J by 0 bases, with 9 bases between. The germline V gene has CDR1 MRHNA and CDR2 SNTAGT. The CDR3 coding sequence is TGTGCCAGCAGTCGGTCCGGTAGCACAGATACGCAGTATTTT. It encodes CASSRSGSTDTQYF.

The chain combines TRBV7-9 with TRBJ1-4; D is unclear. V lost 6 bases to trimming and J lost 12 bases, with 20 bases between them. The CDR3 loop spans 14 amino acids. The germline V gene has CDR1 SEHNR and CDR2 FQNEAQ (reference sequence). CDR3 loop: CASSTPGGGNQLFF. The CDR3, as DNA: TGTGCCAGCAGTACTCCCGGAGGAGGGAATCAACTGTTTTTT.